A single sample gave rise to the 14 T cell receptor beta chains below, sequenced in a study of control samples from healthy donors and cancer patients (dated by TCRdb to about 2020). The method was the immunoSEQ multiplex PCR assay. The source is immuneACCESS, and TCRdb retained only in-frame sequences with V and J called. Part of the clones is not carried over; for the studies checked, unresolved V genes explain less than half of this, and the remainder is unexplained. The sample contains about 100,000 clones, less than 90% of them found a single time. Of the sample, 15% to 20% falls within the top ten clones. The specimen sequenced was blood. All receptors come from a woman in her forties or fifties in good health.

This clone was seen once. V is TRBV19 and J is TRBJ2-1, with 11 bases that match TRBD1. Germline lookup yields CDR1 LNHDA and CDR2 SQIVND (reference sequence). The CDR3 totals 14 residues. The V segment lost 4 bases and the J segment 6 bases; nucleotides outside the gene matches: 2. The CDR3 loop reads CASSTGTGGNEQFF. The DNA for the CDR3 is TGTGCCAGTAGTACCGGGACAGGGGGCAATGAGCAGTTCTTC.

The chain uses TRBV6-2 or TRBV6-3 and TRBJ2-2, with 8 bases fitting TRBD1. CDR1 and CDR2 (germline): MNHEY, SVGEGT. The length of the CDR3 is 17 residues. Trimming cost V 2 bases and J 3 bases; bases outside gene matches: 8. In nucleotides, the CDR3 is TGTGCCAGCAGTTACATCCGGACAGGGAAAGACACCGGGGAGCTGTTTTTT. The encoded protein is CASSYIRTGKDTGELFF.

The chain employs TRBV14 and TRBJ2-2; D possibly corresponds to TRBD1 (6 bases). V shed 2 bases and J shed 5 bases, with 15 bases lying between them. Germline V lookup: CDR1 SGHDN, CDR2 FVKESK. This CDR3 has 16 amino acids. In DNA, the CDR3 is TGTGCCAGCAGCCAACCATTCCTAAGGGGGACCGGGGAGCTGTTTTTT. It translates to CASSQPFLRGTGELFF.

This chain connects TRBV12-3 or TRBV12-4 to TRBJ2-2; D not resolved. Trimming removed 6 bases at V and 5 bases at J, with 7 bases between. The CDR3 has 12 amino acids. The CDR3 here is CASRRWTGELFF. As DNA, the CDR3 is TGTGCCAGCAGACGGTGGACCGGGGAGCTGTTTTTT.

This clone came up a few times. The J gene is TRBJ1-6, the V gene TRBV18, with no clear D. CDR1 and CDR2 from the germline V gene are KGHSH and LQKENI. The CDR3 runs 16 residues. Trimming pared 6 bases from V and 7 bases from J, leaving 19 bases between. The CDR3 bases are TGTGCCAGCTCGCCTGAGGGCCCCAACGGGAATTCACCCCTCCACTTT. Protein: CASSPEGPNGNSPLHF.

The V and J genes are TRBV6-5 and TRBJ2-7; D perhaps matches TRBD2 (6 bases). Germline V gene sequence: CDR1 MNHEY, CDR2 SVGAGI. Trimming shortened V by 5 bases and J by 6 bases, and 17 bases separated the two germline ends. This CDR3 region has 14 residues. The chain's CDR3 is CASSQNPGEPEQYV. CDR3 in DNA: TGTGCCAGCAGTCAGAACCCGGGAGAACCCGAGCAGTACGTC.

This chain uses TRBV12-3 or TRBV12-4 with TRBJ1-2; D is ambiguous. V lost 4 bases to trimming and J lost 3 bases, with 9 bases between them. The CDR3 consists of 13 residues. For the CDR3, the DNA is TGTGCCAGCAGTTACAGTACGCACTATGGCTACACCTTC. This gives the protein CASSYSTHYGYTF.

V is TRBV14 and J is TRBJ1-1, with a possible D match to TRBD1 (5 bases). The CDR3 has 16 amino acids. CDR1 is SGHDN, CDR2 FVKESK, per germline. The V end was cut by 0 bases, the J end by 4 bases, with 15 bases between. The CDR3 nucleotides are TGTGCCAGCAGCCAAGAACGAGTAGGGGCTGGCACTGAAGCTTTCTTT. It translates to CASSQERVGAGTEAFF. Filled out from reference TRBV14 and TRBJ1-1, the complete variable domain reads EAGVTQFPSHSVIEKGQTVTLRCDPISGHDNLYWYRRVMGKEIKFLLHFVKESKQDESGMPNNRFLAERTGGTYSTLKVQPAELEDSGVYFCASSQERVGAGTEAFFGQGTRLTVV.

V gene TRBV27 combines with J gene TRBJ2-1, with 13 bases lining up with TRBD2. This CDR3 has 16 residues. V trimming: 6 bases; J trimming: 8 bases; junction bases outside the gene matches: 10. Per the germline V gene, CDR1 is MNHEY and CDR2 is SMNVEV (reference sequence). CDR3 sequence: CASRLTSGGPNDEQFF. The DNA for the CDR3 is TGTGCCAGCAGGTTGACTAGCGGGGGGCCCAACGATGAGCAGTTCTTC.

The J gene is TRBJ2-3, the V gene TRBV9; 8 positions match TRBD2. Per the germline V gene, CDR1 is SGDLS and CDR2 is YYNGEE. This CDR3 region has 15 residues. J gave up 3 bases and V 0 bases, and 3 bases lay outside the gene matches. CDR3 region: CASSVAGGLTDTQYF. CDR3 sequence (DNA): TGTGCCAGCAGCGTAGCGGGGGGGCTAACAGATACGCAGTATTTT.

This clone occurred a few times. The chain uses TRBV27 and TRBJ2-1; D unclear. Trimming removed 3 bases at V and 5 bases at J, with 14 bases between. Looked up from germline, CDR1 is MNHEY and CDR2 is SMNVEV (reference sequence). CDR3 length: 15 amino acids. The chain's CDR3 is CASSFRIRRHNEQFF. CDR3 nucleotide sequence: TGTGCCAGCAGTTTTAGGATACGACGCCACAATGAGCAGTTCTTC.

V and J are TRBV11-2 and TRBJ2-6; maybe TRBD1 (5 bases). Germline values: CDR1 SGHAT, CDR2 FQNNGV. The V end lost 6 bases, the J end lost 0 bases, and 9 bases lay between the germline ends. The CDR3 is made up of 15 amino acids. CDR3 nucleotides: TGTGCCAGCAGTCGACAGTACTCTGGGGCCAACGTCCTGACTTTC. This gives the protein CASSRQYSGANVLTF.

V usage is TRBV10-3 and J usage is TRBJ2-3; the D gene is possibly TRBD1 (7 bases). Germline CDR1 is ENHRY and CDR2 is SYGVKD. The V end was cut by 11 bases, the J end by 5 bases, with 29 bases between. The CDR3 runs 17 residues. The chain's CDR3 is CASKGAQGGWGGDTQYF. DNA of the CDR3: TGTGCCTCAAAGGGGGCGCAGGGGGGTTGGGGAGGAGATACGCAGTATTTT.

The chain has TRBV7-3 and TRBJ2-1; 13 bases map to TRBD2. Germline V CDR1 and CDR2: SGHTA, FQGTGA. Trimming at V came to 4 bases and at J to 5 bases, leaving 11 bases not matched to a gene. This CDR3 spans 18 amino acids. CDR3 region: CASSSAGRGLAGHNEQFF. CDR3 in DNA: TGTGCCAGCAGCTCCGCGGGGAGGGGACTAGCGGGGCACAATGAGCAGTTCTTC.